This T cell receptor (beta chain) was observed in a study of blood T cell repertoires in COVID-19. As for the study in general: Acute and convalescent COVID-19 samples came from the United States, Italy and Spain.

The CDR3 has 16 amino acids. Germline CDR1 reads LNHDA; CDR2 reads SQIVND (reference sequence). Trimming cost V 3 bases and J 4 bases; bases outside gene matches: 10. Sequencing used immunoSEQ multiplex PCR; TCRdb keeps in-frame clones, though not all of them. This sample has about 80,000 clones, with 65% to 90% found just once. Source material: peripheral blood. This rearrangement joins TRBV19 to TRBJ2-3, with 7 bases that match TRBD2. This TCR derives from a man in his forties or fifties with COVID-19, enrolled during active disease. For the CDR3, the DNA is TGTGCCAGTAGTATTTCGGGAGGAGCTGGGTCAGATACGCAGTATTTT. Protein product: CASSISGGAGSDTQYF.